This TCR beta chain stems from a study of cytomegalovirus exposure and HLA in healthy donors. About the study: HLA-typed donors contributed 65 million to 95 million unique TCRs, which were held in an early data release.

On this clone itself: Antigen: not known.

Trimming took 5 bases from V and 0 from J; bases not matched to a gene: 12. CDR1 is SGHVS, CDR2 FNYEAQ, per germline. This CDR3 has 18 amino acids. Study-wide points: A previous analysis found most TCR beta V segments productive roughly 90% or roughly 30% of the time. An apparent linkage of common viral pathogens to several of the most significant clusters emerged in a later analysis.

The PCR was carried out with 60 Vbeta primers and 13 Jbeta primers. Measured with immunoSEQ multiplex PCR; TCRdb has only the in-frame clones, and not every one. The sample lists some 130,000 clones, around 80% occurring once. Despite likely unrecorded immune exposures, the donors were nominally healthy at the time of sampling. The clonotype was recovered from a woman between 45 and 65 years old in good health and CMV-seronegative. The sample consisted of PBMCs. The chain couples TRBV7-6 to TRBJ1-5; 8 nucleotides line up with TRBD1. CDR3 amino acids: CASSQNPLTGASNQPQHF. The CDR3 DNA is TGTGCCAGCAGCCAAAACCCCCTGACAGGGGCTAGCAATCAGCCCCAGCATTTT.